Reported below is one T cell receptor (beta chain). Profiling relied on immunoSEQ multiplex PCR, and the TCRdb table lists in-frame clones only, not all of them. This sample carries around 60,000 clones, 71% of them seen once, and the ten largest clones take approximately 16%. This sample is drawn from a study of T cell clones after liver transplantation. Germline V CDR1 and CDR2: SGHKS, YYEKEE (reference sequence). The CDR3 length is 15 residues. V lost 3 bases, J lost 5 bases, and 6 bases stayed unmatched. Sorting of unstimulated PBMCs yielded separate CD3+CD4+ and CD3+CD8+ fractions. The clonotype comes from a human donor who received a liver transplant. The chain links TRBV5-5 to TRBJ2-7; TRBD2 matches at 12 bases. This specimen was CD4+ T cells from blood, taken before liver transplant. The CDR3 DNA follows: TGTGCCAGCAGCTCCCCTGGACTAGCGGGGAACGAGCAGTACTTC. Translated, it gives CASSSPGLAGNEQYF.